This is a list of T cell receptor beta chains from one sample in a study of T cells of healthy individuals. TCRdb independently ran MiXCR on the 5' RACE reads; one entry per CDR3 protein. This sample carries about 96,000 distinct CDR3 sequences, 15% to 20% of them seen once, and the ten largest clones take 6.2%. These receptors originate from a human donor in good health. Each CDR3 is given with its conserved first and last residue. Fields, in order: V gene, clone size, J gene, D gene, CDR3 length, CDR3 protein, CDR3 DNA. A D gene is named only where the DNA matches it firmly. Rows give clone size only sometimes, using once, few, many, or a class for an expanded clone.

TRBV7-2	.	TRBJ2-3	.	13	CASSSNWQDTQYF	TGTGCCAGCAGCTCGAATTGGCAAGATACGCAGTATTTT
TRBV20-1	.	TRBJ2-7	.	17	CSAREGRRLVVGYEQYF	TGCAGTGCTAGAGAGGGCCGGCGACTAGTGGTAGGCTACGAGCAGTACTTC
TRBV29-1	few	TRBJ2-5	TRBD1	15	CSVEGTGGGWETQYF	TGCAGCGTTGAGGGGACAGGGGGCGGTTGGGAGACCCAGTACTTC
TRBV2	.	TRBJ1-1	.	13	CASSEGMNTEAFF	TGTGCCAGCAGTGAAGGTATGAACACTGAAGCTTTCTTT
TRBV7-2	many	TRBJ1-3	TRBD1	13	CASSLRDSLGVYF	TGTGCCAGCAGCTTAAGGGACAGTTTAGGGGTATATTTT
TRBV28	.	TRBJ1-5	.	15	CASRTGFYSNQPQHF	TGTGCCAGCAGGACAGGATTCTATAGCAATCAGCCCCAGCATTTT
TRBV11-2	.	TRBJ2-5	TRBD2	14	CASSLAGGGGTQYF	TGTGCCAGCAGCTTAGCGGGGGGAGGCGGGACCCAGTACTTC
TRBV5-1	.	TRBJ1-1	TRBD1	15	CASNTIQGVGTEAFF	TGCGCCAGCAACACAATACAGGGGGTCGGCACTGAAGCTTTCTTT
TRBV28	many	TRBJ2-2	TRBD2	17	CASSFMGTSGSTGELFF	TGTGCCAGCAGTTTTATGGGGACTAGCGGGAGCACCGGGGAGCTGTTTTTT
TRBV20-1	.	TRBJ2-7	.	12	CSPLDSSYEQYF	TGCAGTCCTTTGGATAGCTCCTACGAGCAGTACTTC
TRBV30	.	TRBJ2-5	TRBD1	14	CAWSVRTGKETQYF	TGTGCCTGGAGCGTTAGGACAGGGAAAGAGACCCAGTACTTC
TRBV21-1	.	TRBJ2-3	.	13	CASSKGTGDTQYF	TGTGCCAGCAGCAAAGGGACAGGGGATACGCAGTATTTT
TRBV28	few	TRBJ2-5	.	14	CASSPHGGAETQYF	TGTGCCAGCAGTCCCCATGGGGGGGCGGAGACCCAGTACTTC
TRBV20-1	.	TRBJ2-3	.	14	CSATGGPITDTQYF	TGCAGTGCTACAGGGGGGCCAATAACAGATACGCAGTATTTT